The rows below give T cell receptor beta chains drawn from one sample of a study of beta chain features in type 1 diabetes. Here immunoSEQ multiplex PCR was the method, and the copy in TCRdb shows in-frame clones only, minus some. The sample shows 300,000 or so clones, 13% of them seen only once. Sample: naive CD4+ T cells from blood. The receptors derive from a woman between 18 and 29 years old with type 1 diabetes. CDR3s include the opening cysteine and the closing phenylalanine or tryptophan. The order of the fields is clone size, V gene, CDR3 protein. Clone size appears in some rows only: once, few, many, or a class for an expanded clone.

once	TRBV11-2	CASSLWDRDPQETQYF
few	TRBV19	CATARHFQETQYF
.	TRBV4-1	CASSPHGLGTDTQYF
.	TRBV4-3	CASSHLTTGYSYGYTF
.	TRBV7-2	CASSYPRGATDTQYF
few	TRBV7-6	CASSLSFRDRGKTQYF
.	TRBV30	CAWSAGKNTGELFF
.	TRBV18	CASSRGQGEGYTF
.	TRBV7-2	CASSPQGLAGTDTQYF
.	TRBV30	CAWSGLGASGGYNEQFF
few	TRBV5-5	CASSADPGTSGRAPWYEQYF
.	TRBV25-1	CASSVRTGGETQYF
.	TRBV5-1	CASSRKQKGQGWGTNTGELFF
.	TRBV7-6	CASSQNGGTGMDTEAFF
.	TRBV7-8	CASSLMRGQYNEQFF
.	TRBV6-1	CASSEWRVGSYEQYF
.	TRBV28	CASSLYWTGNNEQFF
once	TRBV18	CASSPRAGGILGELFF
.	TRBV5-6	CASSFGRLREQFF
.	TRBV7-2	CASSLGEGVQQYF
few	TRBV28	CASSSQAVYGYTF
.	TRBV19	CASSIDSGVTGELFF
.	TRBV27	CASSQVSWDTQYF
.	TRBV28	CASSFPPVRRAYNEQFF
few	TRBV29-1	CSVDQSGGNYGYTF
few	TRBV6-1	CASSASGRSYEQYF
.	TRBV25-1	CASSEGGAGDYEQYF
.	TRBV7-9	CASSPFQGRSYGYTF
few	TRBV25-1	CASSAAGGTEAFF
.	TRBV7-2	CASSLLGAWDEQFF
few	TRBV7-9	CASSARQGYGYTF
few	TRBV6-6	CASSPGQSYEQYF
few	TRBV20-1	CSALDRSEAFF
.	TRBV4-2	CASSQDRLSTDTQYF
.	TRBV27	CASSSLAGGYGGETQYF
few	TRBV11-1	CASSLLIGAGRNEQYF
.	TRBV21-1	CASTLLQPQHF
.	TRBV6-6	CASSPSSGTWSEQYF
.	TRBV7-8	CASSPFEGGEQYF
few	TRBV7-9	CASSLGAGDGLYGYTF